The TCR beta chain under discussion was sequenced for a study of identical twins. Unique molecular identifiers were present on the cDNA, which also gained a universal primer site by template switching. TCRdb recomputed calls from the 5' RACE reads with MiXCR, one row per CDR3 protein. The sample yields 350,000 to 450,000 distinct CDR3 sequences, approximately 18% seen once. Points from the study as a whole: There is a chance that invariant MAIT and iNKT cells partially muddied zero-insertion analyses. Out-of-frame alpha sequences common to twins exhibited a surplus of low generation probability. For monozygotic twins, models underestimated out-of-frame TCR alpha sharing.

Only a few counts were recorded for this clonotype. Its antigen is undetermined. The ends were cut back, 4 bases at V and 0 bases at J, with 11 bases in the middle. CDR3 length equals 16 residues. Germline values: CDR1 SGHDT, CDR2 YYEEEE. The chain has TRBV5-6 and TRBJ1-6; perhaps TRBD1 as D (5 bases). Sequencing was carried out using naive T cells sorted from blood. This receptor was obtained from a man aged 45-65 years in good health. The CDR3, as DNA: TGTGCCAGCAGCGTTACAGGCTTCTCCTATAATTCACCCCTCCACTTT. Protein: CASSVTGFSYNSPLHF.